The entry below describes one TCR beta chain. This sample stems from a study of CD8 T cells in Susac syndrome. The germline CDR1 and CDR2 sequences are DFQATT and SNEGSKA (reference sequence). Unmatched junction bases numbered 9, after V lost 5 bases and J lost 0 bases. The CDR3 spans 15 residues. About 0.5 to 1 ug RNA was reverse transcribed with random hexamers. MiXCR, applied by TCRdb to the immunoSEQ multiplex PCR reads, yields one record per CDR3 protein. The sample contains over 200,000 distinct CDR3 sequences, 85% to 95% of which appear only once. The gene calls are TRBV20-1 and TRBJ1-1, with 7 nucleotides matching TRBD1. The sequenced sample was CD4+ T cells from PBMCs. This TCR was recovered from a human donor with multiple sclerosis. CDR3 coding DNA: TGCAGTGCTGCGCCCGGAGGGGGCATGAACACTGAAGCTTTCTTT. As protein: CSAAPGGGMNTEAFF.